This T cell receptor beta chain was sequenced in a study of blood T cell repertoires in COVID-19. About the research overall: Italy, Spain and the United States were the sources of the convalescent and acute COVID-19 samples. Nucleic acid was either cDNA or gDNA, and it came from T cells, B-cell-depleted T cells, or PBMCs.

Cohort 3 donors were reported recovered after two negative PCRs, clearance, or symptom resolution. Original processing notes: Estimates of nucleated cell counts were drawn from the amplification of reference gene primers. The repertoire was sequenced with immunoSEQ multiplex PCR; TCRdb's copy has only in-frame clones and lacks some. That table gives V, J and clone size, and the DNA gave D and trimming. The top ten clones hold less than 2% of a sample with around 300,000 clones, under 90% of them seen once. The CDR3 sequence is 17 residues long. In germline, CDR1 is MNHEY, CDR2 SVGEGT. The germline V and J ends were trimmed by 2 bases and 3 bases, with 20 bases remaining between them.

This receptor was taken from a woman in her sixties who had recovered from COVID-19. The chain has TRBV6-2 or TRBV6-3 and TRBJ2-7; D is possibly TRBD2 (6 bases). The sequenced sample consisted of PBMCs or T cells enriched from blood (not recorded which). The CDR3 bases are TGTGCCAGCAGTTACAGATCGGCTAGCGTCGATTTCTACGAGCAGTACTTC. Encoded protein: CASSYRSASVDFYEQYF.